This is a list of T cell receptor beta chains from one sample in a study of blood T cells in healthy people across ages. TCRdb analysed the 5' RACE reads with MiXCR anew, one entry per CDR3 protein. The profile covers around 1,800,000 distinct CDR3 sequences, with around 42% appearing a single time and more than 20% taken by the ten largest. Sequencing was performed on blood. The receptors come from a human donor in good health. The CDR3 runs from the conserved cysteine through the conserved F or W. A D gene is named only where the DNA matches it firmly. Clone size appears in some rows only: once, few, many, or a class for an expanded clone.

D,V,J,size,DNA,CDR3
.,TRBV24-1,TRBJ1-5,once,TGTGCCACCAGTGGTCAGGGGTTTCAGCCCCAGCATTTT,CATSGQGFQPQHF
.,TRBV5-6,TRBJ2-4,.,TGTGCCAGCAGCCTCTTCCCACCCCTTAGGGCCTCTACCAAAAACATTCAGTACTTC,CASSLFPPLRASTKNIQYF
TRBD1,TRBV28,TRBJ2-7,.,TGTGCCAGCACCTTGGGACAGGGGGTAAACCGATTCTCCTACGAGCAGTACTTC,CASTLGQGVNRFSYEQYF
TRBD1,TRBV29-1,TRBJ2-5,many,TGCAGCGTCGAACAGGGGGCTGGGGAGACCCAGTACTTC,CSVEQGAGETQYF
TRBD1,TRBV27,TRBJ1-2,.,TGTGCCAGCAGACGACAGGGGGCATATGGCTACACCTTC,CASRRQGAYGYTF
.,TRBV12-3/TRBV12-4,TRBJ2-1,few,TGTGCCAGCACTCGGATGGGGGGCGTCTCCTACAATGAGCAGTTCTTC,CASTRMGGVSYNEQFF
.,TRBV5-5,TRBJ1-2,.,TGTGCCAGCAGCTACATGACGACTCCCTTCTACGGCTACACCTTC,CASSYMTTPFYGYTF
.,TRBV24-1,TRBJ1-1,.,TGTGCCACCAGTGATTTCGAGGGCACTGAAGCTTTCTTT,CATSDFEGTEAFF
.,TRBV29-1,TRBJ2-1,.,TGCAGCGTTGAATTTAGTTTCTTTTTTCTCTCCGGGGAATACTCCGACGGGCAGTTCTTC,CSVEFSFFFLSGEYSDGQFF
.,TRBV2,TRBJ1-2,.,TGTGCCAGCAGGGGGGACGTGCGGGGCTACACCTTC,CASRGDVRGYTF
TRBD2,TRBV12-3/TRBV12-4,TRBJ2-3,few,TGTGCCAGCACCTTGGGGCGGGGGTCCACAGATACGCAGTATTTT,CASTLGRGSTDTQYF
.,TRBV7-9,TRBJ1-5,few,TGTGCCAGCAGGCGCGACGGCTACAATCAGCCCCAGCATTTT,CASRRDGYNQPQHF
.,TRBV4-1,TRBJ2-5,.,TGCGCCAGCAGCCAACCTTGGGCCAGAAACTACAATGAGCAGTACTTC,CASSQPWARNYNEQYF
TRBD2,TRBV5-4,TRBJ2-1,few,TGTGCCAGCAGCTCCAGGACTAGCGGGGGGGACAATGAGCAGTTCTTC,CASSSRTSGGDNEQFF
TRBD1,TRBV6-1,TRBJ2-3,.,TGTGCCAGCAGCCCTAATTCGTTTAGTCGCTTGACAGGGATCCAAGATACGCAGTATTTT,CASSPNSFSRLTGIQDTQYF
TRBD1,TRBV10-3,TRBJ1-2,.,TGTGCCATCAGTGAACCAGGGGGCCTGTTTACTGGCTACACCTTC,CAISEPGGLFTGYTF
TRBD1,TRBV7-2,TRBJ2-3,few,TGTGCCAGCAGCCCCCGAGGACAGCCAGGGGGAATATCGCAGTATTTT,CASSPRGQPGGISQYF
TRBD2,TRBV5-1,TRBJ2-3,.,TGCGCCAGTTCAGCGGGGGGGCCAACAGATACGCAGTATTTT,CASSAGGPTDTQYF
.,TRBV2,TRBJ2-1,.,TGTGCCAGCGGGAAGCATAAAGGGGGTTCCTACAATGAGCAGTTCTTC,CASGKHKGGSYNEQFF
.,TRBV29-1,TRBJ1-2,once,TGCAGCGTTGAAGATGGGGAGAGCTATGGCTACACCTTC,CSVEDGESYGYTF
TRBD2,TRBV6-6,TRBJ2-4,.,TGTGCCAGCAGCCCCACCCTCCGGACTAGCGAAAACATTCAGTACTTC,CASSPTLRTSENIQYF
.,TRBV6-1,TRBJ1-4,.,TGTGCCAGCAGTGAAGCCGGTCTCACTAATGAAAAACTGTTTTTT,CASSEAGLTNEKLFF
TRBD2,TRBV9,TRBJ2-3,.,TGTGCCAGCAGCGTTTCTTCCGGGACTAGCGGGGGAGATACGCAGTATTTT,CASSVSSGTSGGDTQYF
TRBD1,TRBV28,TRBJ2-3,few,TGTGCCAGCACGACAGGGTCAAAAGATACGCAGTATTTT,CASTTGSKDTQYF
TRBD1,TRBV14,TRBJ1-2,.,TGTGCCAGCAGCCAAGATTTACGCGGACAGGGTCCCTATGGCTACACCTTC,CASSQDLRGQGPYGYTF
.,TRBV20-1,TRBJ2-1,.,TGCAGTGCTGGAACTAGGGACCTCTACAATAAGCAGTTCTTC,CSAGTRDLYNKQFF
TRBD2,TRBV4-1,TRBJ2-3,.,TGCGCCAGCACCTGGTCGGCGGGGGGGCAAGATACGCAGTATTTT,CASTWSAGGQDTQYF
TRBD2,TRBV20-1,TRBJ2-1,.,TGCAGTGTCTCCTTAGGCAGCGGGGGCCCCTACAATGAGCAGTTCTTC,CSVSLGSGGPYNEQFF